The 25 T cell receptor beta chains below come from one sample, sequenced in a study of T cell responses to AZD1222 COVID-19 vaccine. Libraries were prepared by immunoSEQ multiplex PCR; TCRdb keeps only in-frame clonotypes and omits some of them. The top ten clones hold roughly 26% of a sample with about 180,000 clones, 85% to 90% of them seen once. Sequencing was performed on peripheral blood, taken 28 days after the second AZD1222 dose. All receptors come from an adult who received the AZD1222 COVID-19 vaccine.

This sequence joins TRBV7-9 and TRBJ2-1, with D tentatively TRBD1 or TRBD2 (6 bases each). The V gene lost 9 bases and the J gene lost 2 bases, with 14 bases spanning the gap. Germline V gene data show CDR1 as SEHNR and CDR2 as FQNEAQ (reference sequence). The length of the CDR3 is 14 residues. CDR3 amino acids: CASTGGRAYNEQFF. CDR3 coding DNA: TGTGCCAGTACCGGGGGCCGAGCCTACAATGAGCAGTTCTTC.

This chain connects TRBV6-5 to TRBJ1-2; D perhaps matches TRBD1 (5 bases). Germline V lookup: CDR1 MNHEY, CDR2 SVGAGI. Trimming pared 5 bases from V and 7 bases from J, leaving 17 bases between. This CDR3 is built from 14 residues. CDR3 sequence: CASSPAGGGGGYTF. The CDR3, as DNA: TGTGCCAGCAGTCCGGCGGGCGGGGGAGGTGGCTACACCTTC.

The genes are TRBV4-3 and TRBJ2-2; 10 positions agree with TRBD2. The CDR3 is 17 amino acids. The germline V gene encodes CDR1 LGHNA and CDR2 YSLEER. Trimming cost V 1 base and J 0 bases; bases outside gene matches: 2. In DNA, the CDR3 is TGCGCCAGCAGCCAAGGTAGCGGGAGGCCGAACACCGGGGAGCTGTTTTTT. It yields the protein CASSQGSGRPNTGELFF.

Here the CDR3 reads CASSPGPVTEAFF. The CDR3 coding sequence is TGTGCCAGCAGCCCGGGCCCGGTCACTGAAGCTTTCTTT. V is TRBV7-3 and J is TRBJ1-1; D gene unclear. The germline CDR1 and CDR2 sequences are SGHTA and FQGTGA. V lost 5 bases, J lost 4 bases, and 11 bases lay in between. The CDR3 totals 13 residues.

This chain joins TRBV7-2 and TRBJ1-3, with TRBD1 matching over 7 bases. The CDR3 consists of 16 residues. Germline CDR1 and CDR2: SGHTA and FQGNSA. Unmatched junction bases numbered 7, after V lost 5 bases and J lost 0 bases. CDR3: CASSLTGASSGNTIYF. CDR3 DNA sequence: TGTGCCAGCAGCCTTACAGGGGCAAGCTCTGGAAACACCATATATTTT.

To note about this clone: Other DNA sequences from this sample encode an identical CDR3 as well. The rearrangement joins TRBV15 to TRBJ2-7; D perhaps matches TRBD1 (6 bases). This CDR3 comprises 14 residues. From germline, CDR1 is LNHNV and CDR2 YYDKDF (reference sequence). Trimming left V 0 bases short and J 2 bases short, with 8 bases between. CDR3 sequence: CATSRDRGPYEQYF. For the CDR3, the DNA is TGTGCCACCAGCAGAGACAGGGGACCCTACGAGCAGTACTTC.

The rearrangement links TRBV3-1 (or the pseudogene TRBV3-2) to TRBJ2-1, with a tentative D call TRBD2 (5 bases). CDR1 and CDR2 (germline): LGHDT, YNNKEL (reference sequence). Trimming removed 8 bases at V and 5 bases at J, with 16 bases between. The CDR3 runs 14 residues. The CDR3 protein is CASGRGWDNNEQFF. CDR3 nucleotide sequence: TGTGCCAGCGGCCGGGGATGGGATAACAATGAGCAGTTCTTC.

The chain couples TRBV19 to TRBJ1-6; no reliable D call. The CDR3 consists of 12 residues. The germline V gene has CDR1 LNHDA and CDR2 SQIVND (reference sequence). Trimming took 5 bases from V and 7 from J, leaving 6 bases between them. CDR3 nucleotides: TGTGCCAGTAGTTGGACCAATTCACCCCTCCACTTT. Amino acid sequence: CASSWTNSPLHF.

The J gene is TRBJ2-7, the V gene TRBV5-4; weak D call: TRBD2 (7 bases). CDR3 length: 15 residues. CDR1 SGHNT and CDR2 YYREEE come from the germline V gene (reference sequence). V was cut by 4 bases and J by 3 bases, with 17 bases left in between. CDR3 in DNA: TGTGCCAGCAGCATGCCAGGGAGGGGGAACTACGAGCAGTACTTC. Its translation: CASSMPGRGNYEQYF.

The chain couples TRBV7-2 to TRBJ2-7; TRBD2 agrees at 10 bases. The CDR3 extends over 18 amino acids. J gave up 2 bases and V 1 base, and 11 bases lay outside the gene matches. Germline values: CDR1 SGHTA, CDR2 FQGNSA. The chain's CDR3 is CASSLGGGSGRRAYEQYF. CDR3 DNA sequence: TGTGCCAGCAGCTTAGGCGGGGGTAGCGGGAGGCGCGCCTACGAGCAGTACTTC.

This chain links TRBV27 with TRBJ2-1; 8 nucleotides agree with TRBD2. Germline lookup yields CDR1 MNHEY and CDR2 SMNVEV (reference sequence). The CDR3 spans 14 residues. V was clipped by 9 bases and J by 5 bases; unmatched bases: 9. CDR3 DNA: TGTGCCAGTCTTCGGGCGGGAGGTCACAATGAGCAGTTCTTC. Translated, it gives CASLRAGGHNEQFF.

This chain links TRBV21-1 with TRBJ2-1; the D call of TRBD2 is as the table states it, not checked on the DNA. TRBV21-1 is reported as a pseudogene. CDR3 length equals 16 residues. Here the CDR3 reads CASSVSGRPSYNEQFF. CDR3 bases: TGTGCCAGCAGCGTTAGCGGGAGGCCTTCCTACAATGAGCAGTTCTTC.

The J gene is TRBJ2-7, the V gene TRBV6-2 or TRBV6-3; TRBD2 aligns across 8 bases. Trimming at V came to 6 bases and at J to 3 bases, leaving 13 bases not matched to a gene. This CDR3 spans 16 amino acids. CDR1 and CDR2 (germline): MNHEY, SVGEGT. The CDR3 DNA sequence: TGTGCCAGCAGCGACTCCGGGACTAGTCATCACTACGAGCAGTACTTC. Protein product: CASSDSGTSHHYEQYF.

The chain joins TRBV6-2 or TRBV6-3 to TRBJ2-7; 10 positions match TRBD2. Germline V CDR1 and CDR2: MNHEY, SVGEGT. After removal of 2 bases from V and 7 bases from J, the junction contained 8 bases not matched to a gene. CDR3 size: 15 residues. CDR3 loop: CASSYREREGGEQYF. CDR3 DNA: TGTGCCAGCAGTTACAGAGAGCGGGAGGGCGGAGAGCAGTACTTC.

The CDR3 spells CASSFLAGGTYEQYF. The CDR3 DNA is TGTGCCAGCAGCTTCCTAGCGGGAGGGACCTACGAGCAGTACTTC. The J gene is TRBJ2-7, the V gene TRBV7-8; 12 bases match TRBD2. Losses at the gene ends were 3 bases for V and 2 bases for J; bases not matched to a gene: 2. In germline, CDR1 is SGHVS, CDR2 FQNEAQ. The CDR3 loop spans 15 amino acids.

The CDR3 protein is CASRLTGLDRNTEAFF. For the CDR3, the DNA is TGTGCCAGCAGACTAACGGGGCTCGACCGGAACACTGAAGCTTTCTTT. The V and J genes are TRBV28 and TRBJ1-1, with D perhaps TRBD1 (5 bases). Germline V gives CDR1 MDHEN, CDR2 SYDVKM. The CDR3 contains 16 residues. Trimming removed 6 bases at V and 1 base at J, with 18 bases between.

The chain recombines TRBV24-1 with TRBJ2-5, with D perhaps matching TRBD1 (6 bases). This CDR3 comprises 15 residues. V lost 4 bases to trimming and J lost 1 base, with 12 bases between them. Germline assignment: CDR1 KGHDR and CDR2 SFDVKD. CDR3 sequence reads: CATSDPTGPQETQYF. The CDR3 region has the DNA TGTGCCACCAGTGACCCAACAGGGCCCCAAGAGACCCAGTACTTC.

The chain uses TRBV24-1 and TRBJ2-3, with a weak D call TRBD2 (6 bases). The CDR3 is made up of 14 amino acids. The V gene lost 5 bases and the J gene lost 5 bases, with 13 bases spanning the gap. From germline, CDR1 is KGHDR and CDR2 SFDVKD. The CDR3 spells CATSVGARGDTQYF. Here the CDR3 DNA reads TGTGCCACCAGTGTAGGGGCGCGGGGAGATACGCAGTATTTT.

This clone was detected only a few times. This sequence joins TRBV18 and TRBJ2-1, with D unresolved. The V end lost 4 bases, the J end lost 5 bases, and 9 bases lay between the germline ends. CDR3 size: 13 residues. In germline, CDR1 is KGHSH, CDR2 LQKENI. CDR3 sequence: CASSLNRDNEQFF. The CDR3 nucleotides are TGTGCCAGCTCACTTAACCGGGACAATGAGCAGTTCTTC. Using reference TRBV18 and TRBJ2-1 for the parts outside the CDR3, the full variable domain is NAGVMQNPRHLVRRRGQEARLRCSPMKGHSHVYWYRQLPEEGLKFMVYLQKENIIDESGMPKERFSAEFPKEGPSILRIQQVVRGDSAAYFCASSLNRDNEQFFGPGTRLTVL.

The chain joins TRBV7-2 to TRBJ2-7; D perhaps matches TRBD2 (5 bases). The CDR3 sequence is 17 residues long. Between the trimmed V and J ends, which lost 5 bases and 2 bases, there was a span of 22 bases. CDR1 and CDR2 (germline): SGHTA, FQGNSA. The CDR3 spells CASSPQDRLPYPYEQYF. In DNA, the CDR3 is TGTGCCAGCAGCCCCCAGGACCGACTACCCTACCCCTACGAGCAGTACTTC.

The V gene is TRBV6-2 or TRBV6-3, the J gene TRBJ2-7; D uncertain. CDR1 MNHEY and CDR2 SVGEGT come from the germline V gene. The V end was cut by 6 bases, the J end by 3 bases, with 15 bases between. The CDR3 has 14 amino acids. CDR3 DNA sequence: TGTGCCAGCAGCCTAGGACGGAGACTCTACGAGCAGTACTTC. Residues: CASSLGRRLYEQYF.

The chain couples TRBV2 to TRBJ2-5; D is perhaps TRBD1 or TRBD2 (6 bases each). The CDR3 length is 15 residues. Germline V gives CDR1 SNHLY, CDR2 FYNNEI. V shed 6 bases and J shed 5 bases, with 19 bases lying between them. This CDR3 reads CASRGSSGGGETQYF. The CDR3 nucleotides are TGTGCCAGCAGAGGTTCGTCCGGGGGCGGTGAGACCCAGTACTTC.

The rearrangement uses TRBV18 and TRBJ1-4, with TRBD1 matching 8 bases. Per germline, CDR1 KGHSH and CDR2 LQKENI. V trimming: 8 bases; J trimming: 8 bases; junction bases outside the gene matches: 7. This CDR3 region has 13 residues. In DNA form, the CDR3 reads TGTGCCAGCGCAGACAGGGGTGAGGAAAAACTGTTTTTT. It specifies CASADRGEEKLFF.

The V call is TRBV2, the J call TRBJ2-3; tentative D call: TRBD1 (6 bases). V lost 6 bases, J lost 0 bases, and 16 bases lay in between. The CDR3 covers 16 residues. Germline CDR1 is SNHLY and CDR2 is FYNNEI. As DNA, the CDR3 is TGTGCCAGCAGCCAACAGGGTAAATTAAGCACAGATACGCAGTATTTT. Translation gives CASSQQGKLSTDTQYF. Full variable domain (remainder filled in from reference TRBV2 and TRBJ2-3): EPEVTQTPSHQVTQMGQEVILRCVPISNHLYFYWYRQILGQKVEFLVSFYNNEISEKSEIFDDQFSVERPDGSNFTLKIRSTKLEDSAMYFCASSQQGKLSTDTQYFGPGTRLTVL.

This clone occurred a few times. The V call is TRBV2, the J call TRBJ1-1; possible D gene TRBD1, 6 bases. With 7 bases removed from V and 1 base from J, the gap between germline ends came to 13 bases. The CDR3 has 14 amino acids. Germline V gene sequence: CDR1 SNHLY, CDR2 FYNNEI. The CDR3, as DNA: TGTGCCAGCAACCAAAGACAGGAGAACACTGAAGCTTTCTTT. Translating it yields CASNQRQENTEAFF.